What follows is one TCR beta chain and its context. The authors' processing: Using reference gene primer amplification, nucleated cell counts were estimated. Some clones are missing from TCRdb's copy, which holds only in-frame ones; the method was immunoSEQ multiplex PCR. V and J calls and clone size come straight from that table; D and trimming were deduced from the DNA. The data show some 90,000 clones, with about 85% seen just once and about 4.2% held by the top ten. Germline CDR1 is KGHSH and CDR2 is LQKENI. The ends lost 3 bases at V and 1 base at J; junction bases unmatched: 11. The CDR3 has 17 amino acids. The data originate from a study of blood T cell repertoires in COVID-19. Looking at the study overall: The origin of the acute and convalescent COVID-19 samples was the United States, Italy and Spain.

The clonotype originates from a man aged 60 to 75 with acute or convalescent COVID-19. The sample taken for sequencing was peripheral blood. The chain employs TRBV18 and TRBJ2-7, with 8 bases matching TRBD1. The CDR3 loop is CASSPFPQTGVSYEQYF. The CDR3 DNA reads TGTGCCAGCTCACCTTTCCCTCAGACAGGGGTGTCCTACGAGCAGTACTTC.